Below, 6 T cell receptor beta chains from the same sample are listed, as sequenced in a study of OX40 agonist ivuxolimab in advanced cancers. Repertoires were generated with immunoSEQ multiplex PCR, while TCRdb's copy carries only in-frame clones and drops some. Among tens of thousands of clones, approximately 90% were seen once, and the ten largest hold 18%. Sequences were derived from CD4+ or CD8+ T cells sorted from blood, sampled in a trial of the OX40 agonist ivuxolimab. The origin of the receptors is an adult with an advanced solid tumor such as melanoma, head and neck, liver or kidney cancer.

J is TRBJ2-2 and V is TRBV28, with 9 bases aligning to TRBD2. The CDR3 is 16 residues long. J gave up 6 bases and V 3 bases, and 8 bases lay outside the gene matches. The V gene's germline CDR1 is MDHEN and CDR2 SYDVKM. The CDR3 is CASSFQTSGLAGELFF. The CDR3 DNA sequence: TGTGCCAGCAGTTTTCAGACTAGCGGCCTCGCCGGGGAGCTGTTTTTT. Full variable domain (remainder filled in from reference TRBV28 and TRBJ2-2): DVKVTQSSRYLVKRTGEKVFLECVQDMDHENMFWYRQDPGLGLRLIYFSYDVKMKEKGDIPEGYSVSREKKERFSLILESASTNQTSMYLCASSFQTSGLAGELFFGEGSRLTVL.

This clone was seen once. The V gene is TRBV19, the J gene TRBJ2-7, with 9 bases matching TRBD1. Germline loops: CDR1 LNHDA, CDR2 SQIVND (reference sequence). This CDR3 contains 19 residues. With V trimmed by 4 bases and J by 3 bases, 19 bases remained unmatched. This chain's CDR3 is CASSTRGQGFQDPLYEQYF. The CDR3 DNA is TGTGCCAGTAGTACCCGAGGACAGGGGTTCCAAGACCCGCTCTACGAGCAGTACTTC.

This chain uses TRBV2 with TRBJ2-2, with 9 bases lining up with TRBD1. The CDR3 is made up of 15 amino acids. Per the germline V gene, CDR1 is SNHLY and CDR2 is FYNNEI. Unmatched junction bases numbered 6, after V lost 5 bases and J lost 5 bases. Here the CDR3 reads CASSSGTGWTGELFF. In nucleotides, the CDR3 is TGTGCCAGCAGTTCCGGGACAGGGTGGACCGGGGAGCTGTTTTTT.

This sequence joins TRBV6-5 and TRBJ1-1; no clear D gene. The V and J ends lost 5 bases and 1 base respectively, with 11 bases between them. From germline, CDR1 is MNHEY and CDR2 SVGAGI. The CDR3 has 14 residues. The CDR3 bases are TGTGCCAGCAGTCACACCTATACGAACACTGAAGCTTTCTTT. Amino acids: CASSHTYTNTEAFF.

This clone was counted a single time. This chain uses TRBV21-1 with TRBJ2-1; no DNA check was done on the table's D call, TRBD2. TRBV21-1 is reported as a pseudogene. This CDR3 region has 16 residues. The CDR3 region has the DNA TGTGCCAGCAGCAAAAAACACGGACTAGCGGGAGGGCCTAAGTTCTTC. It encodes CASSKKHGLAGGPKFF.

The rearrangement joins TRBV6-5 to TRBJ1-1; 7 nucleotides agree with TRBD1. The CDR3 spans 16 residues. The J segment lost 1 base and the V segment lost 0 bases, leaving 5 bases of the junction unmatched. CDR1 is MNHEY, CDR2 SVGAGI, per germline. CDR3 region: CASSYSRGQKNTEAFF. The CDR3 DNA reads TGTGCCAGCAGTTACTCGAGGGGACAGAAGAACACTGAAGCTTTCTTT.